This T cell receptor beta chain was identified during a study of cytomegalovirus exposure and HLA in healthy donors. Broader study findings: When a later analysis compared HLA-associated TCR beta chains with equally common others, the HLA-associated chains turned out to be more clonally expanded and to have lower generation probabilities. In an earlier analysis, in roughly 580 donors, most V segments appeared productive either ~90% or ~30% of the time.

With V trimmed by 6 bases and J by 7 bases, 7 bases remained unmatched. The CDR3 contains 13 residues. From germline, CDR1 is KGHSH and CDR2 LQKENI. Notes on this clone: Its antigen is still unknown.

At sampling all donors were nominally healthy, likely with unrecorded immune exposures. It was with 60 Vbeta and 13 Jbeta primers that the PCR ran. Sequencing was performed with immunoSEQ multiplex PCR; in TCRdb, only in-frame clones are kept and a portion is missing. The sample carries more than 110,000 clones, 78% recorded once. The TCR sequence derives from a male donor in good health and CMV-seronegative. The V and J genes are TRBV18 and TRBJ1-2; 8 nucleotides agree with TRBD1. Source material: PBMCs. CDR3 residues: CASSPDRAGGYTF. The CDR3 DNA follows: TGTGCCAGCTCTCCGGACAGGGCGGGTGGCTACACCTTC.